Sequencing of this T cell receptor beta chain was carried out in a study of blood T cell repertoires in COVID-19. At the level of the study: Material from acute and convalescent COVID-19 was sourced from the United States, Italy and Spain.

This table comes from immunoSEQ multiplex PCR, and its TCRdb copy is limited to in-frame clones, with some not included. The repertoire has approximately 90,000 clones, over 70% of them found once; the top ten carry nearly 4.5%. V was clipped by 6 bases and J by 4 bases, with 11 bases between them. This CDR3 spans 13 amino acids. From germline, CDR1 is WNHNN and CDR2 SYGVQD (reference sequence). The chain recombines TRBV10-1 with TRBJ2-3; TRBD1 is a possible D gene (6 bases). The sequenced material came from peripheral blood. The sequence was collected from a man aged 55 to 70 with acute or convalescent COVID-19. The CDR3 protein is CASRARGADTQYF. In DNA form, the CDR3 reads TGCGCCAGCAGGGCCAGGGGCGCAGATACGCAGTATTTT.